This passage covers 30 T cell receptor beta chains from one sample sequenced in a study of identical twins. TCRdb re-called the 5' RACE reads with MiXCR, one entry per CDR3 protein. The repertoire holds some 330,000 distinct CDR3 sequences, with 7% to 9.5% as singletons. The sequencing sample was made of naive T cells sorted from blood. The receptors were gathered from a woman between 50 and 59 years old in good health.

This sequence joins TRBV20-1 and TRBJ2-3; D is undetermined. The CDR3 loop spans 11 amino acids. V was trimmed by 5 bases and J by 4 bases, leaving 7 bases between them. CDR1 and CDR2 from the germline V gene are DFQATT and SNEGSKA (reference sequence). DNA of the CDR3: TGCAGTGCTCTCGTCGCAGATACGCAGTATTTT. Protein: CSALVADTQYF.

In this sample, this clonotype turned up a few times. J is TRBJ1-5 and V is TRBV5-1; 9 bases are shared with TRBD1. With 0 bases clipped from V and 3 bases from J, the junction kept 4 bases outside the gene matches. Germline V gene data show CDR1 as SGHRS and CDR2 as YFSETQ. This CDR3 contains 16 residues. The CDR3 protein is CASSLDGTGYNQPQHF. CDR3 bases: TGCGCCAGCAGCTTGGACGGGACAGGGTACAATCAGCCCCAGCATTTT.

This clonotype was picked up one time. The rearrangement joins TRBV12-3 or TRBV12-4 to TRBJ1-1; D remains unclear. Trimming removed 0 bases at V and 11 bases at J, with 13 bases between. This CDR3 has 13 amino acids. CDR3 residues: CASSLAFSAGAFF. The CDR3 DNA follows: TGTGCCAGCAGTTTAGCTTTTTCAGCCGGGGCTTTCTTT.

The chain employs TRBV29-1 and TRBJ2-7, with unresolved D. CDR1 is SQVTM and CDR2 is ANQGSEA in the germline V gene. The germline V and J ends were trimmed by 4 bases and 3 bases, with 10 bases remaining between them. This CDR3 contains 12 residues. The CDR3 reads CSVGSSDYEQYF. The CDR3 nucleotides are TGCAGCGTTGGGAGCAGCGACTACGAGCAGTACTTC.

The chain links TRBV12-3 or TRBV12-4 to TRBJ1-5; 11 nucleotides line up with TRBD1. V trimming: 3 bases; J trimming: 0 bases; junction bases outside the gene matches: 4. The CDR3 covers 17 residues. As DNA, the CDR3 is TGTGCCAGCAGTTTGTGGACAGGGGGCCATAGCAATCAGCCCCAGCATTTT. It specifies CASSLWTGGHSNQPQHF.

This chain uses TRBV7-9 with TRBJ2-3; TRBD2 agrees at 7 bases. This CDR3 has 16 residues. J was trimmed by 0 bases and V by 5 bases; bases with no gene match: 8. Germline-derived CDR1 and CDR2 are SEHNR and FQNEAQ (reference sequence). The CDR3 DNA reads TGTGCCAGCAGCCTACATAGCGGGTCTAGCACAGATACGCAGTATTTT. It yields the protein CASSLHSGSSTDTQYF.

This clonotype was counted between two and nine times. CDR3 bases: TGCAGTGCTAGAGAGGGTTCGGGGCAGTACTTC. Its protein product is CSAREGSGQYF. V is TRBV20-1 and J is TRBJ2-7; D uncertain. Trimming stripped 0 bases from V and 9 bases from J, with 9 bases between. The germline V gene encodes CDR1 DFQATT and CDR2 SNEGSKA (reference sequence). The CDR3 is made up of 11 amino acids.

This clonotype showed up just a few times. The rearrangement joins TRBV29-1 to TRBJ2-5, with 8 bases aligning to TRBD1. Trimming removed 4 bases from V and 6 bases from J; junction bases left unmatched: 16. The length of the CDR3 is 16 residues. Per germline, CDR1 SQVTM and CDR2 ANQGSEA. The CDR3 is CSVAARGRVGQKTQYF. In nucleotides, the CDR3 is TGCAGCGTTGCGGCCAGGGGGCGAGTCGGACAAAAGACCCAGTACTTC.

CDR3: CATSDSGTPAPEAFF. Written as DNA, the CDR3 is TGTGCCACCAGTGATTCCGGGACCCCGGCACCAGAAGCTTTCTTT. This chain links TRBV24-1 with TRBJ1-1; D perhaps matches TRBD1 (5 bases). CDR1 KGHDR and CDR2 SFDVKD come from the germline V gene. V shed 2 bases and J shed 8 bases, with 17 bases lying between them. There are 15 residues in the CDR3.

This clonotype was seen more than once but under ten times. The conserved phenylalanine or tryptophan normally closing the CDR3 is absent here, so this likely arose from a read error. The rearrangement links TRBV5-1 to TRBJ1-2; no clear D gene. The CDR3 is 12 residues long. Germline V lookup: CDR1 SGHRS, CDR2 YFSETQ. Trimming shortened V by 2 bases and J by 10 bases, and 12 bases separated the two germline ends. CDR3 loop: CASSFERSIYTC. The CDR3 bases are TGCGCCAGCAGCTTTGAGCGGTCCATCTACACCTGC.

As DNA, the CDR3 is TGTGCCAGCAGTTACTCCTCATCAACTAATGAAAAACTGTTTTTT. Amino acids: CASSYSSSTNEKLFF. This chain uses TRBV12-3 or TRBV12-4 with TRBJ1-4; no clear D. The CDR3 has 15 amino acids. Trimming took 4 bases from V and 0 from J, leaving 9 bases between them.

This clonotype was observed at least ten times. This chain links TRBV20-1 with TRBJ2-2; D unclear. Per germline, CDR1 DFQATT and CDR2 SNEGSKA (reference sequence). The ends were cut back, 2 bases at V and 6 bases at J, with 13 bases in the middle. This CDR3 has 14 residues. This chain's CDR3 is CSARLGYGAGELFF. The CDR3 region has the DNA TGCAGTGCTAGATTGGGCTATGGGGCCGGGGAGCTGTTTTTT.

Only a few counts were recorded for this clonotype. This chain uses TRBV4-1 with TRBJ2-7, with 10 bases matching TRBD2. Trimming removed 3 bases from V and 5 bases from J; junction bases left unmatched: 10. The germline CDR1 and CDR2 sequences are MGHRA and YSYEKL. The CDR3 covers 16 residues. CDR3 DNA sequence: TGCGCCAGCAGCCACCAAGGCGGACTAGCGGAGCACGAGCAGTACTTC. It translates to CASSHQGGLAEHEQYF.

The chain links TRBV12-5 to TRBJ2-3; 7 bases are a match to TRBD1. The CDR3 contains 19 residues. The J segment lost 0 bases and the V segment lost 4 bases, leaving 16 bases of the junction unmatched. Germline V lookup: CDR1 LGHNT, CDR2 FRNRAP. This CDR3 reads CASGSPAGTDKISTDTQYF. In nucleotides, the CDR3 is TGTGCTAGTGGTTCCCCCGCTGGGACAGACAAAATTAGCACAGATACGCAGTATTTT. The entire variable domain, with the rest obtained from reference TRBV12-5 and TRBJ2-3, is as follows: DARVTQTPRHKVTEMGQEVTMRCQPILGHNTVFWYRQTMMQGLELLAYFRNRAPLDDSGMPKDRFSAEMPDATLATLKIQPSEPRDSAVYFCASGSPAGTDKISTDTQYFGPGTRLTVL.

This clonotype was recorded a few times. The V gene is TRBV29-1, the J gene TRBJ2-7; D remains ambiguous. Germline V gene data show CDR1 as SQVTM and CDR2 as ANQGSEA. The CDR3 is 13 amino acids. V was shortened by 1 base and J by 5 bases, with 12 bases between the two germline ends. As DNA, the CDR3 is TGCAGCGTTGAAGGGGGAATCGGTGACGAGCAGTACTTC. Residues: CSVEGGIGDEQYF.

The CDR3 nucleotides read TGCAGCACTCGACAGCTCATAGGCGGGGAGACCCAGTACTTC. Amino acid sequence: CSTRQLIGGETQYF. The J gene is TRBJ2-5, the V gene TRBV29-1; D possibly uses TRBD1 or TRBD2 (5 bases each). The CDR3 runs to 14 residues. V dropped 8 bases and J dropped 5 bases, with 21 bases sitting between them. CDR1 and CDR2 (germline): SQVTM, ANQGSEA. Filled out from reference TRBV29-1 and TRBJ2-5, the complete variable domain reads SAVISQKPSRDICQRGTSLTIQCQVDSQVTMMFWYRQQPGQSLTLIATANQGSEATYESGFVIDKFPISRPNLTFSTLTVSNMSPEDSSIYLCSTRQLIGGETQYFGPGTRLLVL.

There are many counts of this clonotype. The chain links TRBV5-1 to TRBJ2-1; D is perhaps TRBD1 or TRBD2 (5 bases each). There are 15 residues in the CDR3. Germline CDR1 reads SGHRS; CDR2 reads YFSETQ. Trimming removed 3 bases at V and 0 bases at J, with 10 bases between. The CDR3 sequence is CASSSGTSSYNEQFF. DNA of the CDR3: TGCGCCAGCAGCTCCGGGACGAGCTCCTACAATGAGCAGTTCTTC.

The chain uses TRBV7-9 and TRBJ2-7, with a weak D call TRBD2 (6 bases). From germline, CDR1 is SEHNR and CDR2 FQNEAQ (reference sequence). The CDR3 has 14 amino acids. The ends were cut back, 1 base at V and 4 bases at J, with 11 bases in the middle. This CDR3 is CASSLGGDLYEQYV. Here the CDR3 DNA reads TGTGCCAGCAGCTTAGGGGGGGACTTATACGAGCAGTACGTC.

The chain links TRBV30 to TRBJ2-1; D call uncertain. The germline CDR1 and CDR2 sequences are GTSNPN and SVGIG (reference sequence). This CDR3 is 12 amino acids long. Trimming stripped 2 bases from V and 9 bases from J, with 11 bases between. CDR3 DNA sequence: TGTGCCTGGAGTAAGACCCTCAGTGAGCAGTTCTTC. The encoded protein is CAWSKTLSEQFF.

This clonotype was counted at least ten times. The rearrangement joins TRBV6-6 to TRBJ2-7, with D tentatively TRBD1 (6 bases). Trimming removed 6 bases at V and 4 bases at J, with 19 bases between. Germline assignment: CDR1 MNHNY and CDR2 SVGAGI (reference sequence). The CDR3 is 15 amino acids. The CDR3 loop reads CASRPTGILRYEQYF. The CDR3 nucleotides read TGTGCCAGCAGACCCACAGGGATCCTACGTTACGAGCAGTACTTC.

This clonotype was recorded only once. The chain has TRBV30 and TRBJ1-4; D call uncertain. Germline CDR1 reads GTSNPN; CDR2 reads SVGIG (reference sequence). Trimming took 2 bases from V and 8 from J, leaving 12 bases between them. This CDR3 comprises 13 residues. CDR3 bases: TGTGCCTGGAGTCAAGGGTTTGGAGAAAAACTGTTTTTT. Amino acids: CAWSQGFGEKLFF.

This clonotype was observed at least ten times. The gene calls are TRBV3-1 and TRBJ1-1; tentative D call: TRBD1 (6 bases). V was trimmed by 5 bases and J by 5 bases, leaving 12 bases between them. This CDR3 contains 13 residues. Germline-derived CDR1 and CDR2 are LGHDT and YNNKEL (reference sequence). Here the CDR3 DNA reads TGTGCCAGCAGCGGAGACAGGTTGACTGAAGCTTTCTTT. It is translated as CASSGDRLTEAFF.

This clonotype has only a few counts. CDR3 amino acids: CSVDGAGTEKLFF. CDR3 in DNA: TGCAGCGTTGACGGGGCAGGGACTGAAAAACTGTTTTTT. The rearrangement joins TRBV29-1 to TRBJ1-4, with a tentative D call TRBD1 (5 bases). The CDR3 covers 13 residues. V was trimmed by 3 bases and J by 7 bases, leaving 12 bases between them. Germline lookup yields CDR1 SQVTM and CDR2 ANQGSEA.

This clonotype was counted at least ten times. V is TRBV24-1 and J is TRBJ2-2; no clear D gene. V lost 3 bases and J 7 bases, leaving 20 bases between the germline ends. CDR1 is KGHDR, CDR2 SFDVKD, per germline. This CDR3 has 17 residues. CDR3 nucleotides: TGTGCCACCAGTGATGATATAAGGGCCCTAGGAAGCGGGGAGCTGTTTTTT. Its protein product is CATSDDIRALGSGELFF.

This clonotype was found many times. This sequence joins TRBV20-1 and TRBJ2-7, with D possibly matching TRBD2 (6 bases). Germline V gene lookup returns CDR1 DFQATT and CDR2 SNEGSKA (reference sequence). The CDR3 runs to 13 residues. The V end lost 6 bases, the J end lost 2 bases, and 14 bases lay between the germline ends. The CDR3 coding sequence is TGCAGTGCCAACTTCGGGACTGCCTACGAGCAGTACTTC. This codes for CSANFGTAYEQYF.

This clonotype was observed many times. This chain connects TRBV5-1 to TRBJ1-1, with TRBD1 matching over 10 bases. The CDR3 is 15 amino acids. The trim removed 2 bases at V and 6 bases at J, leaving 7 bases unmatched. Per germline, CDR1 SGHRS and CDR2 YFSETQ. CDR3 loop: CASSLSFGTGAEAFF. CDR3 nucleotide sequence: TGCGCCAGCAGCTTAAGTTTTGGGACAGGGGCTGAAGCTTTCTTT.

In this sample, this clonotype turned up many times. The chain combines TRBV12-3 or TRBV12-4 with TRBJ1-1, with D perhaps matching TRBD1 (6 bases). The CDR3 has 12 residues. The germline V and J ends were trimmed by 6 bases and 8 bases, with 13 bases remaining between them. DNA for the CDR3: TGTGCCAGCAGCCCGGACAGCGTCGAAGCTTTCTTT. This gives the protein CASSPDSVEAFF.

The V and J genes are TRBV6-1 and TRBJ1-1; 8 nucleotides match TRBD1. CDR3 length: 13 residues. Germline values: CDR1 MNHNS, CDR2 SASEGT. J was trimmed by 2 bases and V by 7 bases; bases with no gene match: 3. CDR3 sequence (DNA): TGTGCCAGCAATGGACAGGGAAACACTGAAGCTTTCTTT. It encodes CASNGQGNTEAFF.

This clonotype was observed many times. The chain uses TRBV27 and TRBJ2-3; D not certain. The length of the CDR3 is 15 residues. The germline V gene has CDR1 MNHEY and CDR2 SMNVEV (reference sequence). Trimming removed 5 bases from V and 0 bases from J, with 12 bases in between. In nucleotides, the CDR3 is TGTGCCAGCAGTACGTGGAGTGCTAGCACAGATACGCAGTATTTT. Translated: CASSTWSASTDTQYF.

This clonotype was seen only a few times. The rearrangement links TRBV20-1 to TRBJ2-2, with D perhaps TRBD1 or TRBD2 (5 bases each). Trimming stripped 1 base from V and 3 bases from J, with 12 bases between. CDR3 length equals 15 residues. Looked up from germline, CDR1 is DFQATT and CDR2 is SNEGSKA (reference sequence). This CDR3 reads CSARGGFGHTGELFF. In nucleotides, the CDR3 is TGCAGTGCTAGAGGGGGGTTCGGTCACACCGGGGAGCTGTTTTTT.